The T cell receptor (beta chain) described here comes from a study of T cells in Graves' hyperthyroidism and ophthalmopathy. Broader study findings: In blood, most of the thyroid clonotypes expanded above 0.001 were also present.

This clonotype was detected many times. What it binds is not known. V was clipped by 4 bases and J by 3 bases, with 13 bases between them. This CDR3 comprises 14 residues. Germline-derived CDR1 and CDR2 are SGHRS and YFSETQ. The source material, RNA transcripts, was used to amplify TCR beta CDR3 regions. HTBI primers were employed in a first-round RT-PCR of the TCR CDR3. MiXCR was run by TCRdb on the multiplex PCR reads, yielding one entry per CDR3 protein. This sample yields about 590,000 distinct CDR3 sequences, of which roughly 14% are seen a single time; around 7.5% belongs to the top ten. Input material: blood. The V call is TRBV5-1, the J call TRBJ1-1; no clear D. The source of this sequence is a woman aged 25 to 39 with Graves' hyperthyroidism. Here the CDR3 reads CASSPIPGDTEAFF. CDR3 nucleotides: TGCGCCAGCAGCCCCATCCCCGGGGACACTGAAGCTTTCTTT.